The 22 T cell receptor beta chains in this list originate from one sample, sequenced in a study of T cells after posttransplantation cyclophosphamide. Profiling relied on immunoSEQ multiplex PCR, and the TCRdb table lists in-frame clones only, not all of them. The sample includes just over 65,000 clones, around 93% of them seen just once. Sequenced input: PBMCs. These receptors were taken from a woman in her 30s in good health and a related stem cell transplant donor.

The CDR3 here is CASSPGLADNEQFF. CDR3 nucleotide sequence: TGTGCCAGCAGTCCGGGACTAGCGGACAATGAGCAGTTCTTC. This rearrangement joins TRBV7-3 to TRBJ2-1, with 11 bases lining up with TRBD2. Germline V gene lookup returns CDR1 SGHTA and CDR2 FQGTGA. The CDR3 is 14 residues long. V was clipped by 6 bases and J by 5 bases; unmatched bases: 3.

The J gene is TRBJ2-5, the V gene TRBV19; a possible D gene is TRBD2 (7 bases). V lost 2 bases to trimming and J lost 0 bases, with 16 bases between them. Germline assignment: CDR1 LNHDA and CDR2 SQIVND (reference sequence). This CDR3 region has 17 residues. CDR3 in amino acids: CASSIRAAGAYQETQYF. The DNA for the CDR3 is TGTGCCAGTAGTATAAGGGCGGCGGGGGCGTACCAAGAGACCCAGTACTTC.

This chain links TRBV7-9 with TRBJ2-5, with TRBD1 as a possible D gene (6 bases). The CDR3 is made up of 15 amino acids. Germline CDR1 and CDR2: SEHNR and FQNEAQ (reference sequence). Trimming cost V 2 bases and J 5 bases, with 15 bases left between them. CDR3 residues: CASSLWGQDFETQYF. For the CDR3, the DNA is TGTGCCAGCAGCTTATGGGGGCAGGACTTTGAGACCCAGTACTTC.

This clone turned up a few times. This rearrangement joins TRBV9 to TRBJ2-7; D is perhaps TRBD1 (5 bases). Trimming cost V 0 bases and J 3 bases, with 10 bases left between them. Germline V gives CDR1 SGDLS, CDR2 YYNGEE. The CDR3 spans 14 residues. CDR3 DNA sequence: TGTGCCAGCAGCGTAGGGCCCAGGGACTACGAGCAGTACTTC. It yields the protein CASSVGPRDYEQYF.

V and J are TRBV28 and TRBJ1-6; TRBD1 agrees at 7 bases. The V and J ends lost 2 bases and 8 bases, in that order; junction bases with no gene match: 6. The CDR3 is 15 amino acids. Germline CDR1 and CDR2: MDHEN and SYDVKM. CDR3 DNA sequence: TGTGCCAGCAGTTTACTGACAGGGCAAGATTCACCCCTCCACTTT. Translated, it gives CASSLLTGQDSPLHF. Combining the CDR3 with reference TRBV28 and TRBJ1-6 gives the whole variable domain DVKVTQSSRYLVKRTGEKVFLECVQDMDHENMFWYRQDPGLGLRLIYFSYDVKMKEKGDIPEGYSVSREKKERFSLILESASTNQTSMYLCASSLLTGQDSPLHFGNGTRLTVT.

To note about this clone: Different DNA sequences within this sample yield the same CDR3. V gene TRBV7-2 combines with J gene TRBJ2-1; 7 positions match TRBD2. The ends lost 5 bases at V and 0 bases at J; junction bases unmatched: 1. The CDR3 is 14 amino acids. Germline CDR1 SGHTA, CDR2 FQGNSA. CDR3 sequence: CASSGGGSYNEQFF. In nucleotides, the CDR3 is TGTGCCAGCAGCGGCGGGGGCTCCTACAATGAGCAGTTCTTC.

V and J are TRBV5-1 and TRBJ2-1, with D perhaps TRBD2 (6 bases). CDR3 length: 15 residues. The germline V gene has CDR1 SGHRS and CDR2 YFSETQ. The V gene lost 4 bases and the J gene lost 3 bases, with 14 bases spanning the gap. The DNA of the CDR3 is TGCGCCAGCAGCCCTAGGAACGGGGGCTACAATGAGCAGTTCTTC. Translating it yields CASSPRNGGYNEQFF.

This chain joins TRBV4-1 and TRBJ2-1, with D maybe TRBD1 (5 bases). V was trimmed by 4 bases and J by 6 bases, leaving 13 bases between them. Germline CDR1 MGHRA, CDR2 YSYEKL. The CDR3 is 14 amino acids. In nucleotides, the CDR3 is TGCGCCAGCAGCCTTACAGGTACGAGCAATGAGCAGTTCTTC. Translation gives CASSLTGTSNEQFF.

This clone has just one count. This rearrangement joins TRBV13 to TRBJ1-5; possibly TRBD1 for D (5 bases). This CDR3 comprises 14 residues. CDR1 is PRHDT, CDR2 FYEKMQ, per germline (reference sequence). Trimming pared 3 bases from V and 4 bases from J, leaving 10 bases between. Here the CDR3 DNA reads TGTGCCAGCAGCTTCGGGACGGCGAATCAGCCCCAGCATTTT. It specifies CASSFGTANQPQHF.

The J gene is TRBJ2-3, the V gene TRBV5-1; 10 bases map to TRBD2. The V and J ends lost 0 bases and 0 bases, in that order; junction bases with no gene match: 4. The CDR3 has 17 amino acids. Per the germline V gene, CDR1 is SGHRS and CDR2 is YFSETQ. CDR3 DNA sequence: TGCGCCAGCAGCTTGGAGGCTAGCGGGGGCAGCACAGATACGCAGTATTTT. Translated, it gives CASSLEASGGSTDTQYF.

The chain carries TRBV7-2 and TRBJ1-2; D ambiguous. The CDR3 loop spans 14 amino acids. V was clipped by 3 bases and J by 2 bases, with 10 bases between them. Germline V gives CDR1 SGHTA, CDR2 FQGNSA. The CDR3 protein is CASSLGRMNYGYTF. CDR3 DNA: TGTGCCAGCAGCTTGGGCAGGATGAACTATGGCTACACCTTC.

This clone was recorded only once. The CDR3 spells CSAPLGTQYF. CDR3 in DNA: TGCAGTGCCCCGTTGGGGACCCAGTACTTC. The V call is TRBV20-1, the J call TRBJ2-5; D call uncertain. Germline V gene data show CDR1 as DFQATT and CDR2 as SNEGSKA (reference sequence). The CDR3 sequence is 10 residues long. The V end was cut by 6 bases, the J end by 7 bases, with 9 bases between.

The CDR3 spells CASSLVTPSGNTIYF. CDR3 DNA sequence: TGTGCCAGCAGCTTGGTGACACCTTCTGGAAACACCATATATTTT. The chain recombines TRBV5-8 with TRBJ1-3; no definite D call. Trimming left V 0 bases short and J 1 base short, with 8 bases between. CDR3 length equals 15 residues. Germline V gene lookup returns CDR1 SGHTS and CDR2 YDEGEE.

The chain combines TRBV14 with TRBJ2-7, with 7 positions matching TRBD1. CDR1 is SGHDN, CDR2 FVKESK, per germline. The CDR3 runs to 14 residues. The ends lost 2 bases at V and 2 bases at J; junction bases unmatched: 3. This CDR3 reads CASSQTGETYEQYF. Here the CDR3 DNA reads TGTGCCAGCAGCCAAACAGGGGAAACCTACGAGCAGTACTTC.

The rearrangement joins TRBV19 to TRBJ1-2; 11 bases map to TRBD1. Germline CDR1 and CDR2: LNHDA and SQIVND (reference sequence). The V segment lost 8 bases and the J segment 1 base; nucleotides outside the gene matches: 9. This CDR3 comprises 16 residues. CDR3 region: CASRLGQGVFNYGYTF. DNA of the CDR3: TGTGCCAGTCGCTTGGGACAGGGGGTTTTTAACTATGGCTACACCTTC. The whole variable domain, remainder taken from reference TRBV19 and TRBJ1-2, is DGGITQSPKYLFRKEGQNVTLSCEQNLNHDAMYWYRQDPGQGLRLIYYSQIVNDFQKGDIAEGYSVSREKKESFPLTVTSAQKNPTAFYLCASRLGQGVFNYGYTFGSGTRLTVV.

The chain links TRBV28 to TRBJ2-1; 9 nucleotides match TRBD2. With 1 base clipped from V and 4 bases from J, the junction kept 2 bases outside the gene matches. The CDR3 spans 15 residues. CDR1 and CDR2 from the germline V gene are MDHEN and SYDVKM. CDR3 loop: CASSLSRGGYNEQFF. The CDR3, as DNA: TGTGCCAGCAGTTTATCGCGGGGGGGATACAATGAGCAGTTCTTC.

The chain links TRBV9 to TRBJ2-3; D is possibly TRBD1 or TRBD2 (6 bases each). Germline values: CDR1 SGDLS, CDR2 YYNGEE. Trimming pared 4 bases from V and 4 bases from J, leaving 16 bases between. The CDR3 has 15 residues. The CDR3 spells CASSNMGGTADTQYF. In nucleotides, the CDR3 is TGTGCCAGCAGCAATATGGGGGGCACGGCAGATACGCAGTATTTT.

This clone has a single count. The junction differs from germline at one of its ends, possibly a read error. The chain is built from TRBV4-3 and TRBJ2-1; D may be TRBD1 or TRBD2 (5 bases each). CDR1 is LGHNA and CDR2 is YSLEER in the germline V gene. The CDR3 is 14 residues long. CDR3 bases: TGCGCCAGCAGCCAAGTCGGGACCTACAATGGGCAGTTCTTC. This sequence encodes CASSQVGTYNGQFF.

In its sample, this clone was seen once. V is TRBV30 and J is TRBJ1-1, with a possible D match to TRBD1 (5 bases). Trimming stripped 4 bases from V and 7 bases from J, with 16 bases between. Germline V CDR1 and CDR2: GTSNPN, SVGIG (reference sequence). The CDR3 is 13 amino acids. CDR3 in amino acids: CAWTVSQGIEAFF. In nucleotides, the CDR3 is TGTGCCTGGACCGTGTCGCAGGGCATTGAAGCTTTCTTT.

The chain has TRBV5-1 and TRBJ2-3; 7 nucleotides match TRBD1. The CDR3 spans 16 residues. The junction had 8 bases not matched to a gene; V was cut back by 3 bases and J by 1 base. The germline gives CDR1 SGHRS, CDR2 YFSETQ. The CDR3 coding sequence is TGCGCCAGCAGCTCACGACAGGGATACGGCACAGATACGCAGTATTTT. Translating it yields CASSSRQGYGTDTQYF.

This chain joins TRBV7-2 and TRBJ2-3; 8 bases fit TRBD2. Germline values: CDR1 SGHTA, CDR2 FQGNSA. V was clipped by 1 base and J by 4 bases; unmatched bases: 10. The CDR3 runs to 17 residues. This CDR3 is CASSLDGGVFRADTQYF. Here the CDR3 DNA reads TGTGCCAGCAGCTTAGACGGGGGGGTCTTCAGGGCAGATACGCAGTATTTT.

This chain connects TRBV27 to TRBJ2-7; TRBD2 might be the D (7 bases). The CDR3 has 15 residues. The ends were cut back, 5 bases at V and 9 bases at J, with 23 bases in the middle. The germline V gene encodes CDR1 MNHEY and CDR2 SMNVEV (reference sequence). The DNA for the CDR3 is TGTGCCAGCAGTCCCGCTTTGGGCGGGGGCAGGTTGCAGTACTTC. This sequence encodes CASSPALGGGRLQYF.